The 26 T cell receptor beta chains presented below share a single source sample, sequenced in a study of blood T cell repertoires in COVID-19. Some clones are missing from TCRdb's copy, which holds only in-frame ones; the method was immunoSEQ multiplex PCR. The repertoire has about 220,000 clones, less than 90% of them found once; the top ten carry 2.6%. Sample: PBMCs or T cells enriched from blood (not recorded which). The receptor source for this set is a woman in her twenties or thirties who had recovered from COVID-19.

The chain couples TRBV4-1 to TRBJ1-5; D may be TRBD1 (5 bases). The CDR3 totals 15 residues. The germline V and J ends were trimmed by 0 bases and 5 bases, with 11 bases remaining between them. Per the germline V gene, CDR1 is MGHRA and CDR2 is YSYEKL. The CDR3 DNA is TGCGCCAGCAGCCAAGATCCAGGGTGGGATCAGCCCCAGCATTTT. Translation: CASSQDPGWDQPQHF.

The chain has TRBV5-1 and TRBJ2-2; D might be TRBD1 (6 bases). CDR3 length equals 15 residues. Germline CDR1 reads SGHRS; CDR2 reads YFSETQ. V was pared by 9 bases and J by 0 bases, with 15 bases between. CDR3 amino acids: CATTLGQPNTGELFF. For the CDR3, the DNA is TGCGCCACTACTCTGGGACAACCGAACACCGGGGAGCTGTTTTTT.

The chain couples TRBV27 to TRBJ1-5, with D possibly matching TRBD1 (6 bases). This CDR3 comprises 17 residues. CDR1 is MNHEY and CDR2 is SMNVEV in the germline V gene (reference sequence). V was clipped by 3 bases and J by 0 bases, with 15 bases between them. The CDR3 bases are TGTGCCAGCAGTTTCTCAGGGGTTGGGAATAGCAATCAGCCCCAGCATTTT. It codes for CASSFSGVGNSNQPQHF.

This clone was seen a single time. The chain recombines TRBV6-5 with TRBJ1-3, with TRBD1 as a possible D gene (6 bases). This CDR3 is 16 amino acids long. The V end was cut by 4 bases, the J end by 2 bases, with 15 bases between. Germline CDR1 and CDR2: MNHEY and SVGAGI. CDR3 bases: TGTGCCAGCAGTTCCCCCCATCGGACAGCTGGAAACACCATATATTTT. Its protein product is CASSSPHRTAGNTIYF.

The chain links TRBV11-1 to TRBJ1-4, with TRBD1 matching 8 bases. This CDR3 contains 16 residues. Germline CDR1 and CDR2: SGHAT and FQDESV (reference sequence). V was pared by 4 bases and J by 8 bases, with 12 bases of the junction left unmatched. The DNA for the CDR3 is TGTGCCAGCAGCTCTCGGACAGGGTCCCTGTTGGAAAAACTGTTTTTT. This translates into CASSSRTGSLLEKLFF.

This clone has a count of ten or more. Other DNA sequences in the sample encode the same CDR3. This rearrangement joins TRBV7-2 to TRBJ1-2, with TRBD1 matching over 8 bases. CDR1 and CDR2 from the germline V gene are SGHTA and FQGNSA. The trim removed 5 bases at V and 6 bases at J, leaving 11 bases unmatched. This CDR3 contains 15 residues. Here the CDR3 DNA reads TGTGCCAGCAGCCCCAAGGACAGGGACGGCAATGGCTACACCTTC. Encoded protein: CASSPKDRDGNGYTF.

CDR3 region: CASSQEHNEQFF. The CDR3 DNA reads TGCGCCAGCAGCCAAGAACATAATGAGCAGTTCTTC. This sequence joins TRBV4-1 and TRBJ2-1; D gene uncertain. V gave up 0 bases and J gave up 7 bases, with 4 bases separating them. The CDR3 spans 12 residues. In germline, CDR1 is MGHRA, CDR2 YSYEKL.

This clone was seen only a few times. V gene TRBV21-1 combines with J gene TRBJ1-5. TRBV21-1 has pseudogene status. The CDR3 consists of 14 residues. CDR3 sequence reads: CASSKAGGEKPQHF. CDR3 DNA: TGTGCCAGCAGCAAAGCCGGCGGAGAGAAGCCCCAGCATTTT.

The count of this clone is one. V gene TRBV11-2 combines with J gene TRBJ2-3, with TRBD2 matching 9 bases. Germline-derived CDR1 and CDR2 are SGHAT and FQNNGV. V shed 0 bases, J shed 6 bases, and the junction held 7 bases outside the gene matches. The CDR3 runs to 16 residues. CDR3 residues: CASSLDVLAGWDTQYF. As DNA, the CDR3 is TGTGCCAGCAGCTTAGATGTCCTAGCGGGGTGGGATACGCAGTATTTT.

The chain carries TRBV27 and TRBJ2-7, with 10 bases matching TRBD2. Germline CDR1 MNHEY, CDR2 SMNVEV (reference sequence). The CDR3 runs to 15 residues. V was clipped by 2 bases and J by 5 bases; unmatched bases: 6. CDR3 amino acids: CASSLQGLAWHEQYF. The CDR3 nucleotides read TGTGCCAGCAGTTTACAGGGACTAGCGTGGCACGAGCAGTACTTC.

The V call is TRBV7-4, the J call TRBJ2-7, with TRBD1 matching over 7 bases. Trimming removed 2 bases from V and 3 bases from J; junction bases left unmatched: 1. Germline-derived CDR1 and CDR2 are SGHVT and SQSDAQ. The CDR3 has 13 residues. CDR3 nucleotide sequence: TGTGCCAGCAGCTTATCAGGGGGCTACGAGCAGTACTTC. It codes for CASSLSGGYEQYF.

The CDR3, as DNA: TGTGCCAGCAGACACAACCTTGCCTACGAGCAGTACTTC. It translates to CASRHNLAYEQYF. The V call is TRBV27, the J call TRBJ2-7; unclear D gene. Germline V CDR1 and CDR2: MNHEY, SMNVEV (reference sequence). Deletions cut 6 bases from V and 2 bases from J, with 11 bases between. This CDR3 spans 13 amino acids.

The CDR3 DNA reads TGCGCCAGCAGCTTGTGGGGACAGGGGCGAGTGAACACTGAAGCTTTCTTT. Protein sequence: CASSLWGQGRVNTEAFF. The chain links TRBV5-1 to TRBJ1-1; TRBD1 matches at 10 bases. The length of the CDR3 is 17 residues. Germline V gene sequence: CDR1 SGHRS, CDR2 YFSETQ. Unmatched junction bases numbered 6, after V lost 1 base and J lost 0 bases.

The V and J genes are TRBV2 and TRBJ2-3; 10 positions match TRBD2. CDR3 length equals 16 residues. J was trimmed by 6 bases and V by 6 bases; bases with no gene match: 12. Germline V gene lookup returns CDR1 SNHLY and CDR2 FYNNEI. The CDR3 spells CASSAGLAVRRDTQYF. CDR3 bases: TGTGCCAGCAGCGCTGGACTAGCGGTGAGAAGGGATACGCAGTATTTT.

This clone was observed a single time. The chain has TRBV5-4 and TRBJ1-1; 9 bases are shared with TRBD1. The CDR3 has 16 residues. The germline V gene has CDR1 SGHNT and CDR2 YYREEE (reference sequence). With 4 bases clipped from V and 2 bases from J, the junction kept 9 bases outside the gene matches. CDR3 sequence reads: CASSNSGTGINTEAFF. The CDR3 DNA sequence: TGTGCCAGCAGCAACTCCGGGACAGGGATTAACACTGAAGCTTTCTTT.

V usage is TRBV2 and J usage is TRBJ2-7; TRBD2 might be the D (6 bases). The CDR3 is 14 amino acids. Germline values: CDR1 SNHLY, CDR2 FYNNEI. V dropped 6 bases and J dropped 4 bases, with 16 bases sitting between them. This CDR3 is CASSGGTRAYEQYF. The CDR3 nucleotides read TGTGCCAGCAGCGGAGGGACTCGGGCTTACGAGCAGTACTTC.

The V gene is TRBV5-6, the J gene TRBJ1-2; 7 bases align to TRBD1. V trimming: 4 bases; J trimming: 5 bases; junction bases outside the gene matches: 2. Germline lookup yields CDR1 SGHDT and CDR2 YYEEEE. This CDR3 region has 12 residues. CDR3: CASSRDSYGYTF. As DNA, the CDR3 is TGTGCCAGCAGCCGGGACAGTTATGGCTACACCTTC.

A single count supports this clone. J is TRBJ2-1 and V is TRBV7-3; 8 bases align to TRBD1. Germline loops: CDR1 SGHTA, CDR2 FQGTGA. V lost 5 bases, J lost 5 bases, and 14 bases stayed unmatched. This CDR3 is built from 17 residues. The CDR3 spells CASSPRPDRDSDNEQFF. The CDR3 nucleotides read TGTGCCAGCAGCCCCCGACCGGACAGGGATTCCGACAATGAGCAGTTCTTC.

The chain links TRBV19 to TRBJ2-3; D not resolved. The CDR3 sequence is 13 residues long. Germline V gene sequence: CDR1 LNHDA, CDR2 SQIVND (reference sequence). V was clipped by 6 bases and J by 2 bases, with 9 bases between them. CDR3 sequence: CASSALYTDTQYF. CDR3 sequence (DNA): TGTGCCAGTAGCGCCCTCTACACAGATACGCAGTATTTT.

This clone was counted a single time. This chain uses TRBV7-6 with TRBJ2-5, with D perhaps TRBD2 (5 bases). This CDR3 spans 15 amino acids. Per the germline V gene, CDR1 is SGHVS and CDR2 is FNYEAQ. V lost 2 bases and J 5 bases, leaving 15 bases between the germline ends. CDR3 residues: CASSLQAITGETQYF. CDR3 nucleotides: TGTGCCAGCAGCTTACAGGCGATAACGGGGGAGACCCAGTACTTC.

The CDR3 protein is CASSFGGTGRGETQYF. Here the CDR3 DNA reads TGTGCCAGCAGCTTCGGCGGGACAGGCCGTGGGGAGACCCAGTACTTC. The rearrangement links TRBV7-2 to TRBJ2-5; 8 bases match TRBD1. V shed 3 bases and J 5 bases; nucleotides not matched to a gene: 11. Germline V CDR1 and CDR2: SGHTA, FQGNSA. The CDR3 spans 16 residues.

Here the CDR3 DNA reads TGTGCCAGCAGCGTAGGACAGGGAGCCGGGAACACCATATATTTT. It specifies CASSVGQGAGNTIYF. The chain has TRBV9 and TRBJ1-3; 7 bases line up with TRBD1. Trimming took 0 bases from V and 7 from J; bases not matched to a gene: 7. The CDR3 extends over 15 amino acids. Germline V gives CDR1 SGDLS, CDR2 YYNGEE.

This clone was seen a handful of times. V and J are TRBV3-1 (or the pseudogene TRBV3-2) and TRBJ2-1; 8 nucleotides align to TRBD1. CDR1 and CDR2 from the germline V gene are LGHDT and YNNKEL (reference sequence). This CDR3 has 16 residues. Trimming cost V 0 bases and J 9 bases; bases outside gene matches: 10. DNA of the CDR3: TGTGCCAGCAGCCAAGAATCGGGACAGGAGAAGGGTGAGCAGTTCTTC. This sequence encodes CASSQESGQEKGEQFF.

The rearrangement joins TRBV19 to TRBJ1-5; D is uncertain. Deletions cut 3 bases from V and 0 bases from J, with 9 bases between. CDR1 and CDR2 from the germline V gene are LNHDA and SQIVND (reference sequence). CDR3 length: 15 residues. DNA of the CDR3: TGTGCCAGTAGTATTGCGTCCTTTAGCAATCAGCCCCAGCATTTT. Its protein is CASSIASFSNQPQHF.

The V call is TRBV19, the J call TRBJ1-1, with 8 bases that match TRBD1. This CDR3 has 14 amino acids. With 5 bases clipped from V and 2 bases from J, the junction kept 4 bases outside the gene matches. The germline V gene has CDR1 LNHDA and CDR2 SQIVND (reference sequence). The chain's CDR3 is CASSGDRRNTEAFF. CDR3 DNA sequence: TGTGCCAGTAGTGGGGACAGGCGCAACACTGAAGCTTTCTTT.

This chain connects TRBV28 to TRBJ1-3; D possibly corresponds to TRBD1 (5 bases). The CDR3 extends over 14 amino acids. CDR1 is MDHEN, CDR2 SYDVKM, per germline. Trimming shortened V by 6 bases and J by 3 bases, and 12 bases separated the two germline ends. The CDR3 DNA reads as TGTGCCAGCAGGATATACAGGAATGGAAACACCATATATTTT. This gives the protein CASRIYRNGNTIYF.